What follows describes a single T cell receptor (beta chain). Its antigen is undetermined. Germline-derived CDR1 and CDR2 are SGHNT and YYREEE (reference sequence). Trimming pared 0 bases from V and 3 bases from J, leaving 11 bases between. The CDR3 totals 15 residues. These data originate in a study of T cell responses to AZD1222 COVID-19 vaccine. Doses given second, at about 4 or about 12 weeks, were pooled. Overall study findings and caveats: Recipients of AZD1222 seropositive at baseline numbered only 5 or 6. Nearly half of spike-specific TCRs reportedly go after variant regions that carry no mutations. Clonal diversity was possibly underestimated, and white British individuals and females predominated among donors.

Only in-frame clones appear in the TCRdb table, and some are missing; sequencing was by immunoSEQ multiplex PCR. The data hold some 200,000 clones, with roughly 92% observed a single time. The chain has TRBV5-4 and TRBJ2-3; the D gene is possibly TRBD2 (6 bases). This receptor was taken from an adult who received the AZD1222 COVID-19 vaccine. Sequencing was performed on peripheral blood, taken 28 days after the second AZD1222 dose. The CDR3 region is CASSLGASATDTQYF. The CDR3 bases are TGTGCCAGCAGCTTGGGGGCTAGCGCAACAGATACGCAGTATTTT.